The clone carrying this T cell receptor (beta chain) came up a few times. Its antigen is still unknown. This specimen comes from a study of blood T cells in healthy people across ages. The study's findings and limits: The recorded TCR beta diversity per million T cells decreased in a roughly linear manner with age.

The authors ran a second PCR of about 7 to 12 cycles using a sample-barcoded 5' primer and a J-beta primer mix. A template-switch adaptor that had 12 random nucleotides put a tag on each cDNA molecule. TCRdb called the 5' RACE reads again in MiXCR, with one record for every CDR3 protein. Of about 730,000 distinct CDR3 sequences in the sample, roughly 47% were seen once. Sequencing was performed on blood. The receptor was isolated from a woman in her fifties or sixties in good health.

CDR3 in DNA: TGCGCCAGCAGCACACGGACAGGGACAGATACGCAGTATTTT. Its protein is CASSTRTGTDTQYF. The chain has TRBV5-1 and TRBJ2-3; TRBD1 aligns across 8 bases. Germline V lookup: CDR1 SGHRS, CDR2 YFSETQ. This CDR3 is 14 amino acids long. Trimming at V came to 4 bases and at J to 3 bases, leaving 4 bases not matched to a gene.